Presented here are 24 T cell receptor beta chains from one specimen sequenced in a study of blood T cell repertoires in COVID-19. The assay was immunoSEQ multiplex PCR, and TCRdb's table has in-frame clones only and misses some. The sample shows fewer than 100,000 clones, about 85% of them seen only once. Material for sequencing was peripheral blood. All receptors come from a man between 70 and 80 years old with acute or convalescent COVID-19.

The chain employs TRBV28 and TRBJ2-1, with D unresolved. CDR1 and CDR2 (germline): MDHEN, SYDVKM. CDR3 size: 13 residues. V dropped 2 bases and J dropped 6 bases, with 8 bases sitting between them. For the CDR3, the DNA is TGTGCCAGCAGTTTACGGGTCCCCAATGAGCAGTTCTTC. This gives the protein CASSLRVPNEQFF.

V and J are TRBV9 and TRBJ2-3; 13 positions agree with TRBD2. Germline V gene data show CDR1 as SGDLS and CDR2 as YYNGEE. The V segment lost 2 bases and the J segment 6 bases; nucleotides outside the gene matches: 9. This CDR3 has 17 residues. The CDR3 loop is CASSVPRTSGGYDTQYF. In nucleotides, the CDR3 is TGTGCCAGCAGCGTGCCCCGGACTAGCGGGGGCTACGATACGCAGTATTTT. Drawing the rest from reference TRBV9 and TRBJ2-3, the complete variable domain is DSGVTQTPKHLITATGQRVTLRCSPRSGDLSVYWYQQSLDQGLQFLIQYYNGEERAKGNILERFSAQQFPDLHSELNLSSLELGDSALYFCASSVPRTSGGYDTQYFGPGTRLTVL.

CDR3 loop: CASSWGQSGNTIYF. CDR3 sequence (DNA): TGTGCCAGCAGCTGGGGACAGTCTGGAAACACCATATATTTT. The genes are TRBV7-2 and TRBJ1-3, with 7 bases fitting TRBD1. Trimming at V came to 4 bases and at J to 1 base, leaving 1 base not matched to a gene. The germline V gene encodes CDR1 SGHTA and CDR2 FQGNSA. There are 14 residues in the CDR3.

This clone was seen a single time. The V gene is TRBV5-6, the J gene TRBJ1-3; 12 nucleotides agree with TRBD1. This CDR3 comprises 17 residues. Per the germline V gene, CDR1 is SGHDT and CDR2 is YYEEEE. V lost 4 bases and J lost 4; bases outside the gene matches: 9. The CDR3 sequence: CASSAPGQGAAGNTIYF. The CDR3 DNA sequence: TGTGCCAGCAGCGCTCCGGGACAGGGGGCTGCCGGAAACACCATATATTTT.

The chain carries TRBV6-1 and TRBJ1-6, with a possible D match to TRBD1 (5 bases). The CDR3 spans 14 residues. CDR1 and CDR2 from the germline V gene are MNHNS and SASEGT. Trimming cost V 3 bases and J 9 bases, with 12 bases left between them. In DNA form, the CDR3 reads TGTGCCAGCAGTGAGATGGCAGGGATTTCACCCCTCCACTTT. Translating gives CASSEMAGISPLHF.

The genes are TRBV4-1 and TRBJ1-6; weak D call: TRBD1 (6 bases). Per germline, CDR1 MGHRA and CDR2 YSYEKL. V lost 4 bases to trimming and J lost 10 bases, with 17 bases between them. CDR3 length equals 15 residues. CDR3 bases: TGCGCCAGCAGCCCCCGCGTAGAGGGGGACTCACCCCTCCACTTT. Protein product: CASSPRVEGDSPLHF.

This chain connects TRBV4-1 to TRBJ2-7; tentatively, D is TRBD2 (7 bases). Germline V gene data show CDR1 as MGHRA and CDR2 as YSYEKL. The CDR3 consists of 17 residues. The V gene lost 0 bases and the J gene lost 2 bases, with 17 bases spanning the gap. The CDR3 sequence is CASSQDRGGTWAYEQYF. For the CDR3, the DNA is TGCGCCAGCAGCCAAGATAGGGGGGGGACTTGGGCCTACGAGCAGTACTTC.

This clone was seen once. The genes are TRBV12-3 or TRBV12-4 and TRBJ1-2, with a possible D match to TRBD1 (6 bases). The ends were cut back, 5 bases at V and 4 bases at J, with 11 bases in the middle. This CDR3 region has 13 residues. The chain's CDR3 is CASSTDRLYGYTF. Here the CDR3 DNA reads TGTGCCAGCAGTACAGACAGGCTCTATGGCTACACCTTC.

The chain has TRBV11-3 and TRBJ2-3; D is uncertain. V was cut by 2 bases and J by 3 bases, with 15 bases left in between. Germline-derived CDR1 and CDR2 are SGHNT and YENEEA. The CDR3 extends over 16 amino acids. CDR3 sequence (DNA): TGTGCCAGCAGCTTAACGTCAGGATCACGGACAGATACGCAGTATTTT. It is translated as CASSLTSGSRTDTQYF.

The gene calls are TRBV7-9 and TRBJ2-7; D might be TRBD1 (6 bases). The CDR3 extends over 12 amino acids. Germline CDR1 is SEHNR and CDR2 is FQNEAQ (reference sequence). V lost 6 bases and J lost 3, with 9 bases in between. CDR3 nucleotides: TGTGCCAGCAGTTGGGACAACTACGAGCAGTACTTC. Its protein is CASSWDNYEQYF. The entire variable domain, with the rest obtained from reference TRBV7-9 and TRBJ2-7, is as follows: DTGVSQNPRHKITKRGQNVTFRCDPISEHNRLYWYRQTLGQGPEFLTYFQNEAQLEKSRLLSDRFSAERPKGSFSTLEIQRTEQGDSAMYLCASSWDNYEQYFGPGTRLTVT.

This clone appeared once. The chain has TRBV4-1 and TRBJ1-2; 7 nucleotides align to TRBD1. Looked up from germline, CDR1 is MGHRA and CDR2 is YSYEKL. V lost 5 bases and J lost 7; bases outside the gene matches: 10. This CDR3 is 14 amino acids long. In DNA form, the CDR3 reads TGCGCCAGCAGCTTCACCGGGACAGAAGGTGGCTACACCTTC. Its translation is CASSFTGTEGGYTF.

This clone has just a few counts. This sequence joins TRBV9 and TRBJ2-2, with D maybe TRBD2 (6 bases). With 5 bases removed from V and 6 bases from J, the gap between germline ends came to 14 bases. From germline, CDR1 is SGDLS and CDR2 YYNGEE. The CDR3 runs 14 residues. The CDR3: CASRLGGEAGELFF. CDR3 nucleotide sequence: TGTGCCAGCAGGCTGGGCGGGGAGGCCGGGGAGCTGTTTTTT.

The rearrangement joins TRBV4-1 to TRBJ1-4; 10 nucleotides line up with TRBD1. After removal of 0 bases from V and 8 bases from J, the junction contained 6 bases not matched to a gene. This CDR3 region has 16 residues. CDR1 is MGHRA, CDR2 YSYEKL, per germline. The CDR3 here is CASSQDRTGGKEKLFF. CDR3 coding DNA: TGCGCCAGCAGCCAAGACCGGACAGGGGGGAAGGAAAAACTGTTTTTT.

This sequence joins TRBV28 and TRBJ1-4; D perhaps matches TRBD1 (5 bases). This CDR3 region has 16 residues. The germline CDR1 and CDR2 sequences are MDHEN and SYDVKM. Deletions cut 6 bases from V and 7 bases from J, with 21 bases between. CDR3 DNA sequence: TGTGCCAGCAGGGCCATCACGACTGCTCAGGGTGAAAAACTGTTTTTT. Its translation is CASRAITTAQGEKLFF. The whole variable domain, filled in from reference TRBV28 and TRBJ1-4, reads DVKVTQSSRYLVKRTGEKVFLECVQDMDHENMFWYRQDPGLGLRLIYFSYDVKMKEKGDIPEGYSVSREKKERFSLILESASTNQTSMYLCASRAITTAQGEKLFFGSGTQLSVL.

V gene TRBV9 combines with J gene TRBJ2-3; 11 nucleotides match TRBD2. CDR1 SGDLS and CDR2 YYNGEE come from the germline V gene. This CDR3 has 17 residues. The J segment lost 6 bases and the V segment lost 0 bases, leaving 9 bases of the junction unmatched. The CDR3 coding sequence is TGTGCCAGCAGCGTAGAGGCTAGCGGGGGGCCGAAGGATACGCAGTATTTT. Translation: CASSVEASGGPKDTQYF.

The gene calls are TRBV7-8 and TRBJ2-5; 12 positions match TRBD2. Germline V gives CDR1 SGHVS, CDR2 FQNEAQ. J gave up 2 bases and V 1 base, and 5 bases lay outside the gene matches. The CDR3 is 17 residues long. CDR3 nucleotides: TGTGCCAGCAGCTTAGAGAGGACTAGCGGGGAACAAGAGACCCAGTACTTC. Encoded protein: CASSLERTSGEQETQYF.

The chain carries TRBV6-5 and TRBJ2-1, with TRBD2 identical over 14 bases. The CDR3 sequence is 14 residues long. The V gene's germline CDR1 is MNHEY and CDR2 SVGAGI. V was clipped by 6 bases and J by 7 bases; unmatched bases: 2. The CDR3 is CASRRTSGRNEQFF. In nucleotides, the CDR3 is TGTGCCAGCAGGCGGACTAGCGGGAGGAATGAGCAGTTCTTC.

The V call is TRBV3-1 (or the pseudogene TRBV3-2), the J call TRBJ2-1; 9 nucleotides line up with TRBD2. V shed 1 base, J shed 8 bases, and the junction held 6 bases outside the gene matches. The germline V gene encodes CDR1 LGHDT and CDR2 YNNKEL (reference sequence). This CDR3 comprises 15 residues. The CDR3, as DNA: TGTGCCAGCAGCCAAGCTGAACTAGCGGGCTATGAGCAGTTCTTC. Residues: CASSQAELAGYEQFF.

This clone is a singleton in its sample. V is TRBV3-1 (or the pseudogene TRBV3-2) and J is TRBJ2-1; no clear D gene. Germline V gene data show CDR1 as LGHDT and CDR2 as YNNKEL (reference sequence). The germline V and J ends were trimmed by 3 bases and 6 bases, with 6 bases remaining between them. This CDR3 contains 12 residues. The CDR3 DNA sequence: TGTGCCAGCAGCCATCTCCCCAATGAGCAGTTCTTC. It translates to CASSHLPNEQFF.

The chain combines TRBV19 with TRBJ1-2; no firm D call. Germline-derived CDR1 and CDR2 are LNHDA and SQIVND (reference sequence). V gave up 8 bases and J gave up 8 bases, with 12 bases separating them. This CDR3 has 11 amino acids. The CDR3 is CASSYDRGYTF. The CDR3 DNA reads TGTGCCAGTTCATACGATCGGGGCTACACCTTC.

The rearrangement uses TRBV5-6 and TRBJ1-2, with D tentatively TRBD1 (6 bases). Germline assignment: CDR1 SGHDT and CDR2 YYEEEE. There are 14 residues in the CDR3. Trimming took 1 base from V and 7 from J, leaving 14 bases between them. The DNA of the CDR3 is TGTGCCAGCAGCTTGTCCGGGACAACCTCTGGCTACACCTTC. Its protein is CASSLSGTTSGYTF.

Notes on this clone: Relative to the germline gene, one junction end is altered; a read error may explain this. The chain carries TRBV7-9 and TRBJ2-5; D might be TRBD1 (5 bases). The CDR3 sequence is 12 residues long. Germline-derived CDR1 and CDR2 are SEHNR and FQNEAQ (reference sequence). CDR3 sequence: CASSQQGVQQDF. The CDR3 DNA reads TGTGCCAGCAGCCAGCAAGGGGTCCAGCAGGACTTC.

The chain joins TRBV9 to TRBJ2-5; 8 positions agree with TRBD1. The CDR3 sequence is 15 residues long. Germline CDR1 is SGDLS and CDR2 is YYNGEE. V was pared by 0 bases and J by 5 bases, with 6 bases of the junction left unmatched. This CDR3 reads CASSVGDRWAETQYF. The CDR3 DNA reads as TGTGCCAGCAGCGTAGGGGACAGGTGGGCTGAGACCCAGTACTTC.

This chain links TRBV6-1 with TRBJ1-5; TRBD1 matches at 8 bases. Germline CDR1 and CDR2: MNHNS and SASEGT. With V trimmed by 3 bases and J by 7 bases, 8 bases remained unmatched. CDR3 size: 15 residues. The CDR3 region has the DNA TGTGCCAGCAGTGATACCAGGGGGCATGGGCAGCCCCAGCATTTT. Translating gives CASSDTRGHGQPQHF.